These T cell receptor beta chains were read from a single sample in a study of T cells in Graves' hyperthyroidism and ophthalmopathy. TCRdb reprocessed the multiplex PCR reads with MiXCR, giving one entry per CDR3 protein. The sample shows approximately 560,000 distinct CDR3 sequences, just over 45% of them seen only once. Sequenced material: peripheral blood or thyroid tissue (not recorded which). The receptors were sampled from a woman between 18 and 30 years old with Graves' hyperthyroidism. Each CDR3 is given with its conserved first and last residue. The D gene is left open where the match is weak. Only part of the rows carry a size: once, few, many, or a class if the clone is expanded.

clone_size,j_call,d_call,v_call,cdr3_aa,cdr3_nt
NA,TRBJ1-2,TRBD1,TRBV24-1,CASTYPSGQPNYGYTF,TGTGCCAGCACCTACCCTTCGGGACAGCCTAACTATGGCTACACCTTC
many,TRBJ2-5,NA,TRBV20-1,CSARGEEETQYF,TGCAGTGCTAGGGGCGAGGAAGAGACCCAGTACTTC
few,TRBJ1-1,NA,TRBV2,CAGEGNQDYTEAFF,TGTGCCGGGGAGGGGAACCAGGATTACACTGAAGCTTTCTTT
few,TRBJ2-6,TRBD2,TRBV15,CATSRASGGANVLTF,TGTGCCACCAGCAGAGCTAGCGGCGGAGCCAACGTCCTGACTTTC
NA,TRBJ1-4,NA,TRBV7-6,CASSLVWGGPTTNEKLFF,TGTGCCAGCAGCTTAGTTTGGGGGGGCCCCACAACTAATGAAAAACTGTTTTTT
NA,TRBJ2-7,NA,TRBV13,CASSSQLDGDEQYF,TGTGCCAGCAGCTCACAATTAGACGGCGACGAGCAGTACTTC
NA,TRBJ2-1,NA,TRBV2,CASSEVNEQFF,TGTGCCAGCAGTGAAGTGAATGAGCAGTTCTTC
NA,TRBJ1-1,NA,TRBV12-3/TRBV12-4,CASSLDRDAEAFF,TGTGCCAGCAGTTTAGACAGAGACGCTGAAGCTTTCTTT
NA,TRBJ1-4,TRBD1,TRBV29-1,CSVGRDSGFNEKLFF,TGCAGCGTGGGGAGGGACAGCGGGTTTAATGAAAAACTGTTTTTT
few,TRBJ2-7,TRBD2,TRBV5-1,CASSPELAGDEQYF,TGCGCCAGCAGCCCGGAACTAGCGGGAGACGAGCAGTACTTC
NA,TRBJ1-6,NA,TRBV19,CASSEMTGNSPLHF,TGTGCCAGTAGTGAGATGACGGGTAATTCACCCCTCCACTTT
NA,TRBJ1-6,NA,TRBV7-6,CASTAGAGTYNSPLHF,TGTGCCAGCACCGCCGGGGCGGGAACTTATAATTCACCCCTCCACTTT
NA,TRBJ2-5,NA,TRBV7-9,CASSLAALEETRYF,TGTGCCAGCAGCTTAGCGGCGTTGGAAGAGACCCGGTACTTC
NA,TRBJ1-2,NA,TRBV2,CASSIQGRGGMNGYTF,TGTGCCAGCAGCATCCAAGGTCGGGGGGGGATGAATGGCTACACCTTC
NA,TRBJ1-5,NA,TRBV20-1,CSASRDTQPQHF,TGCAGTGCTTCCCGGGACACGCAGCCCCAGCATTTT
few,TRBJ2-2,NA,TRBV7-8,CASSPQSWGAGELFF,TGTGCCAGCAGCCCCCAATCGTGGGGTGCCGGGGAGCTGTTTTTT
few,TRBJ2-3,NA,TRBV2,CASSYSGDTQYF,TGTGCCAGCAGCTACTCGGGCGATACGCAGTATTTT
few,TRBJ1-6,NA,TRBV10-3,CASSEAKSPGSPLHF,TGTGCCAGCAGTGAAGCGAAGTCCCCGGGGTCACCCCTCCACTTT
NA,TRBJ2-7,NA,TRBV15,CATSRDQGQREQYF,TGTGCCACCAGCAGAGATCAGGGACAAAGAGAGCAGTACTTC